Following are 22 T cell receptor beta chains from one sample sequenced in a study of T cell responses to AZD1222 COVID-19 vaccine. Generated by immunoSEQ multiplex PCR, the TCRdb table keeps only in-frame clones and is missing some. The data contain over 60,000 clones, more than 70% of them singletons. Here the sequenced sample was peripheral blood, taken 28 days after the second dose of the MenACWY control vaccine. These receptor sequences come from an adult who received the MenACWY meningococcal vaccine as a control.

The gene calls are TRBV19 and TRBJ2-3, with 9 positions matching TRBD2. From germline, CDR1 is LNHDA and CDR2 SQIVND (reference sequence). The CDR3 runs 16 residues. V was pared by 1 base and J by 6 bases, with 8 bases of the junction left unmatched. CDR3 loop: CASSIGTSAPPDTQYF. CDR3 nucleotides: TGTGCCAGTAGTATAGGGACTAGCGCCCCCCCGGATACGCAGTATTTT.

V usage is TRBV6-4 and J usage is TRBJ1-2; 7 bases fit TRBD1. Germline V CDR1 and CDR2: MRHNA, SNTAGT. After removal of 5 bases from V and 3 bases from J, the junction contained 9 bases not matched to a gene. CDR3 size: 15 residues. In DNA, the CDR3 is TGTGCCAGCAGTTATTTACAGGGGAGGGACTATGGCTACACCTTC. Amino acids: CASSYLQGRDYGYTF.

Here the CDR3 DNA reads TGTGCCAGCAGCTTGGGACAGAGCTCCTACGAGCAGTACTTC. Translation: CASSLGQSSYEQYF. The chain couples TRBV9 to TRBJ2-7, with 7 nucleotides matching TRBD1. CDR3 length: 14 residues. The V gene's germline CDR1 is SGDLS and CDR2 YYNGEE. V was pared by 4 bases and J by 0 bases, with 4 bases of the junction left unmatched.

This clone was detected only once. DNA of the CDR3: TGTGCCAGCAGCTTAGTTTCAGATAGCAATCAGCCCCAGCATTTT. This translates into CASSLVSDSNQPQHF. V is TRBV7-2 and J is TRBJ1-5; D not certain. CDR3 length: 15 amino acids. CDR1 SGHTA and CDR2 FQGNSA come from the germline V gene. Trimming took 1 base from V and 0 from J, leaving 7 bases between them.

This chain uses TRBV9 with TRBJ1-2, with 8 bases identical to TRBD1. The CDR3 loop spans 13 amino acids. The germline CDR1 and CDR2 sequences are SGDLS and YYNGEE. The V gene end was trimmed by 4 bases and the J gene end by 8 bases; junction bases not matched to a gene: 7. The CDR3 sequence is CASSTQGVRGYTF. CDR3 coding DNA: TGTGCCAGCAGCACACAGGGGGTTAGGGGCTACACCTTC.

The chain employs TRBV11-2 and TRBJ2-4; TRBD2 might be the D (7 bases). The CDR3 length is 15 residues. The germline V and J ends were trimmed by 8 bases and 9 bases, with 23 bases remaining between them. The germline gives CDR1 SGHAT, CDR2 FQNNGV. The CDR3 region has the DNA TGTGCCAGCGGGCCTCAAAGGGAGGGGGTGGGCATTCAGTACTTC. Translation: CASGPQREGVGIQYF. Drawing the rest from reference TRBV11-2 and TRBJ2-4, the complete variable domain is EAGVAQSPRYKIIEKRQSVAFWCNPISGHATLYWYQQILGQGPKLLIQFQNNGVVDDSQLPKDRFSAERLKGVDSTLKIQPAKLEDSAVYLCASGPQREGVGIQYFGAGTRLSVL.

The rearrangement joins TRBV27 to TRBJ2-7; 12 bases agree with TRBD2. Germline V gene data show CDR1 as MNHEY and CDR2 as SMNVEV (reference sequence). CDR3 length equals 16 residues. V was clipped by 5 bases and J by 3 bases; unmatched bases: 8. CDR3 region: CASSPWTSGEHYEQYF. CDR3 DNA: TGTGCCAGCAGTCCATGGACTAGCGGGGAGCACTACGAGCAGTACTTC.

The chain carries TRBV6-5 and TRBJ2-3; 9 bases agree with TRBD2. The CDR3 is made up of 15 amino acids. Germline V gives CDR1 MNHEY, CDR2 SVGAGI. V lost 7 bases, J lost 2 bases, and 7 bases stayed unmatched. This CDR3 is CASNRASGITDTQYF. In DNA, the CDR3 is TGTGCCAGCAATCGGGCTAGCGGGATCACAGATACGCAGTATTTT.

The CDR3 nucleotides read TGTGCCAGCAGCCCGGGAGGGTCTAACTATGGCTACACCTTC. It codes for CASSPGGSNYGYTF. The rearrangement links TRBV7-9 to TRBJ1-2; no clear D. With 5 bases removed from V and 0 bases from J, the gap between germline ends came to 10 bases. There are 14 residues in the CDR3. Germline lookup yields CDR1 SEHNR and CDR2 FQNEAQ (reference sequence).

CDR3 protein: CASSTTGTATDTQYF. The CDR3 DNA sequence: TGTGCCAGTAGCACTACCGGGACAGCTACAGATACGCAGTATTTT. The chain couples TRBV19 to TRBJ2-3, with TRBD1 matching over 7 bases. CDR3 size: 15 residues. The junction had 9 bases not matched to a gene; V was cut back by 6 bases and J by 3 bases. Germline CDR1 LNHDA, CDR2 SQIVND (reference sequence).

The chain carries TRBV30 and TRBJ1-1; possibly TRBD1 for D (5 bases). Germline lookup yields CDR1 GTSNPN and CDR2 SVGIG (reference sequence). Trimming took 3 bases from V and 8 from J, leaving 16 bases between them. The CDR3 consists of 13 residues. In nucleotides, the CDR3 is TGTGCCTGGAGCTCCGACAGTAGGGTCGAAGCTTTCTTT. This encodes CAWSSDSRVEAFF. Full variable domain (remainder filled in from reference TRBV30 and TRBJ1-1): SQTIHQWPATLVQPVGSPLSLECTVEGTSNPNLYWYRQAAGRGLQLLFYSVGIGQISSEVPQNLSASRPQDRQFILSSKKLLLSDSGFYLCAWSSDSRVEAFFGQGTRLTVV.

The CDR3 DNA is TGTGCCAGCACGGAAGTCGGCTACGAGCAGTACTTC. This sequence encodes CASTEVGYEQYF. The gene calls are TRBV2 and TRBJ2-7; no clear D. V was clipped by 7 bases and J by 3 bases, with 10 bases between them. The CDR3 has 12 residues. From germline, CDR1 is SNHLY and CDR2 FYNNEI. Supplemented by reference TRBV2 and TRBJ2-7, the full variable domain reads EPEVTQTPSHQVTQMGQEVILRCVPISNHLYFYWYRQILGQKVEFLVSFYNNEISEKSEIFDDQFSVERPDGSNFTLKIRSTKLEDSAMYFCASTEVGYEQYFGPGTRLTVT.

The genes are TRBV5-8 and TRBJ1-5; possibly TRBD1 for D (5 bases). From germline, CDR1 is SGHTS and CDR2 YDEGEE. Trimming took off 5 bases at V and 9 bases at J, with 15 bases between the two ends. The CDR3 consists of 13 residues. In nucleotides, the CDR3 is TGTGCCAGCAGTAGGGGCCGGGTGGGGCCCCAGCATTTT. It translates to CASSRGRVGPQHF. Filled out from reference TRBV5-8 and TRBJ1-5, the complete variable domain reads EAGVTQSPTHLIKTRGQQATLRCSPISGHTSVYWYQQALGLGLQFLLWYDEGEERNRGNFPPRFSGRQFPNYSSELNVNALELEDSALYLCASSRGRVGPQHFGDGTRLSIL.

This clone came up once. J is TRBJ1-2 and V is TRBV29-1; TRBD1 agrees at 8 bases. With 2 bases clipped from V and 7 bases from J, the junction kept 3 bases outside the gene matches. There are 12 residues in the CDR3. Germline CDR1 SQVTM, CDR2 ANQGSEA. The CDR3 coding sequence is TGCAGCGTTGAACAGGGGGCGGGTGGCTACACCTTC. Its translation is CSVEQGAGGYTF.

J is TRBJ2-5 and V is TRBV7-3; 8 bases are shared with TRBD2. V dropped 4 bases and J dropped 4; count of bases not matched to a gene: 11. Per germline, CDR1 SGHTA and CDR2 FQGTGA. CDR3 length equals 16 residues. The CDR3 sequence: CASSSNRGGDGETQYF. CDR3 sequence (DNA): TGTGCCAGCAGCTCTAATCGGGGGGGAGATGGAGAGACCCAGTACTTC.

This CDR3 is CASSETSGVYEQYF. The CDR3 DNA follows: TGCGCCAGCAGTGAGACTAGCGGGGTCTACGAGCAGTACTTC. V usage is TRBV10-2 and J usage is TRBJ2-7, with 10 bases identical to TRBD2. CDR3 length equals 14 residues. Trimming at V came to 2 bases and at J to 3 bases, leaving 1 base not matched to a gene. Looked up from germline, CDR1 is WSHSY and CDR2 is SAAADI.

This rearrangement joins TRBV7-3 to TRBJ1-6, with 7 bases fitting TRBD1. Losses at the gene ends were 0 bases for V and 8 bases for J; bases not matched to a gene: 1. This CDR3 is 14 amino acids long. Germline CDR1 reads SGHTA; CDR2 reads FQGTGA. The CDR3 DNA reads TGTGCCAGCAGCTTAACCACAGGGGATTCACCCCTCCACTTT. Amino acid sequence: CASSLTTGDSPLHF.

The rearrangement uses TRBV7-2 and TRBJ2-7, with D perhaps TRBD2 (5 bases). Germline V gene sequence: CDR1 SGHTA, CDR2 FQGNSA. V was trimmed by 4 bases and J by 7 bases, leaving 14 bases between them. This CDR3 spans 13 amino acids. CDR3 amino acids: CASSSNGRGEQYF. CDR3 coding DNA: TGTGCCAGCAGCTCCAACGGCCGGGGAGAGCAGTACTTC.

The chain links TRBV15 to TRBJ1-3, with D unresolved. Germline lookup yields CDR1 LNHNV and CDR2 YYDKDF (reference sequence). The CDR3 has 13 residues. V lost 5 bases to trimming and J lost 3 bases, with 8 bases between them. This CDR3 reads CATSGGYGNTIYF. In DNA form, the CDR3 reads TGTGCCACCAGCGGAGGGTATGGAAACACCATATATTTT.

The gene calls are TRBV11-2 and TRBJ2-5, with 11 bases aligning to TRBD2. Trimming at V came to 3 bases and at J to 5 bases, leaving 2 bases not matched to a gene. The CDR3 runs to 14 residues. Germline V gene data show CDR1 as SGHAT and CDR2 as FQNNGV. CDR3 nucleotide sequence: TGTGCCAGCAGCTTCTCTAGCGGGAGGGAGACCCAGTACTTC. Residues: CASSFSSGRETQYF.

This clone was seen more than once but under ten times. The CDR3 here is CASSVQRGDSNQPQHF. In DNA, the CDR3 is TGCGCCAGCAGTGTCCAAAGGGGGGATAGCAATCAGCCCCAGCATTTT. The chain has TRBV10-1 and TRBJ1-5, with D possibly being TRBD1 (6 bases). V was clipped by 4 bases and J by 0 bases, with 13 bases between them. Germline V gives CDR1 WNHNN, CDR2 SYGVQD (reference sequence). The CDR3 runs to 16 residues.

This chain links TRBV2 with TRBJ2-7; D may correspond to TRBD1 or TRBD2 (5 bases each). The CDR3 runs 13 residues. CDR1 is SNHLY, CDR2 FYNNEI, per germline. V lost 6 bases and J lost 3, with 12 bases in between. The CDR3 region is CASRRGFNYEQYF. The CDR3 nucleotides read TGTGCCAGCAGGAGGGGTTTTAACTACGAGCAGTACTTC.